These T cell receptor beta chains were read from a single sample in a study of T cell changes during pregnancy in multiple sclerosis. The data were produced by immunoSEQ multiplex PCR, yet TCRdb's version contains in-frame clones alone and is incomplete. In the table there are around 40,000 clones, over 80% of which are singletons. Material: CD4+ T cells from peripheral blood mononuclear cells, obtained in the third trimester of pregnancy. The receptors shown here come from a female donor in good health, enrolled as a control in a pregnancy study. The CDR3 runs from the conserved cysteine through the conserved F or W. The D gene is left open where the match is weak.

j_gene | v_gene | d_gene | len | CDR3aa | CDR3nt
TRBJ1-6 | TRBV19 | . | 15 | CASSVGGRDNSPLHF | TGTGCCAGTAGCGTGGGGGGGCGCGATAATTCACCCCTCCACTTT
TRBJ2-1 | TRBV2 | TRBD1 | 15 | CASTKIGQGADEQFF | TGTGCCAGCACCAAGATCGGACAGGGGGCTGATGAGCAGTTCTTC
TRBJ2-7 | TRBV5-6 | TRBD2 | 14 | CASSLSGSWYEQYF | TGTGCCAGCAGCTTGAGCGGGAGTTGGTACGAGCAGTACTTC
TRBJ2-7 | TRBV5-1 | . | 19 | CASSSPGNSDRGAFYEQYF | TGCGCCAGCAGCAGTCCGGGTAATTCAGATCGCGGGGCCTTCTACGAGCAGTACTTC
TRBJ2-3 | TRBV9 | TRBD2 | 15 | CASSAGLADTDTQYF | TGTGCCAGCAGCGCGGGACTAGCGGACACAGATACGCAGTATTTT
TRBJ2-2 | TRBV30 | TRBD1 | 14 | CAGRDRAGAGELFF | TGTGCCGGTAGAGACAGGGCAGGAGCCGGGGAGCTGTTTTTT
TRBJ2-1 | TRBV7-2 | TRBD2 | 11 | CASSSQRDKFF | TGTGCCAGCAGCTCGCAGCGGGATAAGTTCTTC
TRBJ2-1 | TRBV7-8 | TRBD2 | 14 | CASSLTSGSDEQFF | TGTGCCAGCAGCTTAACTAGCGGGAGCGATGAGCAGTTCTTC
TRBJ2-1 | TRBV18 | TRBD2 | 15 | CASSPAGVTYNEQFF | TGTGCCAGCTCACCGGCGGGGGTCACCTACAATGAGCAGTTCTTC
TRBJ2-5 | TRBV7-2 | . | 13 | CASSLAGGETQYF | TGTGCCAGCAGCTTAGCGGGAGGTGAGACCCAGTACTTC